This TCR beta chain stems from a study of T cells in Graves' hyperthyroidism and ophthalmopathy. The CDR3 is 16 amino acids. From germline, CDR1 is SGHTA and CDR2 FQGNSA. V shed 3 bases, J shed 4 bases, and the junction held 6 bases outside the gene matches. Amplified regions were TCR beta CDR3 sequences from RNA transcripts. RT-PCR in the first round (using the HTBI primer set) targeted the TCR CDR3. TCRdb ran MiXCR on the multiplex PCR reads and lists one entry per CDR3 protein. Among fewer than 650,000 distinct CDR3 sequences listed, approximately 13% were seen once. This TCR derives from a woman aged 30 to 39 with Graves' hyperthyroidism that later progressed to Graves' ophthalmopathy. The sequencing input was blood. The rearrangement joins TRBV7-2 to TRBJ2-1; 10 bases align to TRBD2. This CDR3 reads CASSLSGRGTYNEQFF. As DNA, the CDR3 is TGTGCCAGCAGCTTGAGCGGGAGGGGAACTTACAATGAGCAGTTCTTC. Full variable domain (missing parts from reference TRBV7-2 and TRBJ2-1): GAGVSQSPSNKVTEKGKDVELRCDPISGHTALYWYRQSLGQGLEFLIYFQGNSAPDKSGLPSDRFSAERTGGSVSTLTIQRTQQEDSAVYLCASSLSGRGTYNEQFFGPGTRLTVL.